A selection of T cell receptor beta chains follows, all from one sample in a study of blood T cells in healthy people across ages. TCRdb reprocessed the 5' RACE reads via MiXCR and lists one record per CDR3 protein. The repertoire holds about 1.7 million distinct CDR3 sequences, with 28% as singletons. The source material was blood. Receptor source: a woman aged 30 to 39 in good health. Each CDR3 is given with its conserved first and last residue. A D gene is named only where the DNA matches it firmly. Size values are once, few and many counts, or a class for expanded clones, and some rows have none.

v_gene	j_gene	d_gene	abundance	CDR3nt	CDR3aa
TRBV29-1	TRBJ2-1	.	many	TGCAGCGTTGAAGGGGGACGTGATTACAATGAGCAGTTCTTC	CSVEGGRDYNEQFF
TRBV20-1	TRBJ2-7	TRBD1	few	TGCAGTGCTAGGGGACAGGCAGTTGCATACGAGCAGTACTTC	CSARGQAVAYEQYF
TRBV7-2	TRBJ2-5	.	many	TGTGCCAGCAGCTTATCCCTAGCGCGGGAGACCCAGTACTTC	CASSLSLARETQYF
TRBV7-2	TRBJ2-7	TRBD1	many	TGTGCCAGCAGCTGGTGGACAGGGATCGACGACGAGCAGTACTTC	CASSWWTGIDDEQYF
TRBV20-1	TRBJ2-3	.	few	TGCAGTGCTAGGCGGGACGGTAGCACAGATACGCAGTATTTT	CSARRDGSTDTQYF
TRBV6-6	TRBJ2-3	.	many	TGTGCCAGCAGCCTACACACGGATACGCAGTATTTT	CASSLHTDTQYF
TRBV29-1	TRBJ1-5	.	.	TGCAGCGTTGAGGGCAGGGCCGGCAATCAGCCCCAGCATTTT	CSVEGRAGNQPQHF
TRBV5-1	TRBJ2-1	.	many	TGCGCCACCCGACAGCCCCCGGTCAGTGAGCAGTTCTTC	CATRQPPVSEQFF
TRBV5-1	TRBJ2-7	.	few	TGCGCCAGCAGATTTGGCGCAGCGAGTTACGAGCAGTACTTC	CASRFGAASYEQYF
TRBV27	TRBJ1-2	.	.	TGTGCCAGCAGTTTAACAGCTCACTATGGCTACACCTTC	CASSLTAHYGYTF
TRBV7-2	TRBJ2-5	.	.	TGTGCCAGCAGCTTAGACCCCGGGGGCCAAGAGACCCAGTACTTC	CASSLDPGGQETQYF
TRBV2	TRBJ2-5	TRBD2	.	TGTGCCAGCAGTGAATCGCTAGCGGGGGGGCCGCGCGAGGAGACCCAGTACTTC	CASSESLAGGPREETQYF
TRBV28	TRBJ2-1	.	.	TGTGCCAGCAGTGGGGGCGAGGGTCCCTACAATGAGCAGTTCTTC	CASSGGEGPYNEQFF
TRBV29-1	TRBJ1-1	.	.	TGCAGCGTTTGTCTTGGCAGGGCTCACATTGAAGCTTTCTTT	CSVCLGRAHIEAFF
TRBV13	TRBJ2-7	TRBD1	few	TGTGCCAGCAGCCCCATCGGACAGGGCTACGAGCAGTACTTC	CASSPIGQGYEQYF
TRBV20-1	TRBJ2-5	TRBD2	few	TGCAGCGGGGGGGCTTACCAAGAGACCCAGTACTTC	CSGGAYQETQYF
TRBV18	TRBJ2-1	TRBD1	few	TGTGCCAGCTCACCAGCTAGAGACAGGGGGTATAATGAGCAGTTCTTC	CASSPARDRGYNEQFF
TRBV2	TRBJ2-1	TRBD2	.	TGTGCCACCCTGGAGATAGCGGGAGTCCCTGAGCAGTTCTTC	CATLEIAGVPEQFF
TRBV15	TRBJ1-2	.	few	TGTGCCACCAGCAGGTGTTCCAGTACTAACTATGGCTACACCTTC	CATSRCSSTNYGYTF
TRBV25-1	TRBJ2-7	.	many	TGTGCCAGCAGCTGGTCAGGGCAAGAGCAGTACTTC	CASSWSGQEQYF
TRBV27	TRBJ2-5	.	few	TGTGCCAGCAGTACACAGGGCCCTCCGTTCGAGACCCAGTACTTC	CASSTQGPPFETQYF
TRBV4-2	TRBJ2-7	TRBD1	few	TGTGCCAGCAGCCACAGACAGGGGGTCTACGAGCAGTACTTC	CASSHRQGVYEQYF